These 4 T cell receptor beta chains came from one sample sequenced in a study of radiation and T cells in renal cell carcinoma. This sample's time point: baseline pretreatment blood. Treatment in this sample: 15 Gy SBRT to primary tumor, nephrectomy 4 weeks later. Produced via immunoSEQ multiplex PCR; TCRdb's table is partial and in-frame only. The sample has 130,000 to 150,000 clones, less than 90% seen once. Here the sequenced sample was blood, taken from a patient whose treatment included radiotherapy and nephrectomy. The receptors were gathered from a woman in her seventies with renal cell carcinoma.

This clone was seen only once. The rearrangement joins TRBV19 to TRBJ2-2, with D unclear. Germline V gene lookup returns CDR1 LNHDA and CDR2 SQIVND (reference sequence). This CDR3 contains 13 residues. Trimming took off 6 bases at V and 1 base at J, with 6 bases between the two ends. The CDR3 loop reads CASRRKNTGELFF. The DNA for the CDR3 is TGTGCCAGTAGGCGAAAGAACACCGGGGAGCTGTTTTTT.

This clone occurred a few times. The genes are TRBV7-2 and TRBJ1-1, with D possibly being TRBD1 (6 bases). V lost 1 base, J lost 8 bases, and 14 bases lay in between. The CDR3 has 14 residues. CDR1 is SGHTA and CDR2 is FQGNSA in the germline V gene. The CDR3 protein is CASSLGGPTTEAFF. CDR3 DNA: TGTGCCAGCAGCTTAGGGGGGCCGACAACCGAAGCTTTCTTT.

Only one count was recorded for this clone. J is TRBJ2-5 and V is TRBV19; D assignment may be TRBD1 or TRBD2 (7 bases each). From germline, CDR1 is LNHDA and CDR2 SQIVND (reference sequence). This CDR3 has 15 amino acids. V lost 3 bases and J 4 bases, leaving 15 bases between the germline ends. The CDR3: CASSMGTGEGETQYF. The DNA for the CDR3 is TGTGCCAGTAGTATGGGAACAGGGGAGGGAGAGACCCAGTACTTC.

The chain couples TRBV5-4 to TRBJ2-5, with TRBD2 matching 8 bases. The trim removed 4 bases at V and 1 base at J, leaving 6 bases unmatched. The CDR3 is 15 residues long. CDR1 and CDR2 (germline): SGHNT, YYREEE (reference sequence). CDR3 nucleotide sequence: TGTGCCAGCAGCCTTAGCGGGGTGCTCCAAGAGACCCAGTACTTC. Amino acids: CASSLSGVLQETQYF.